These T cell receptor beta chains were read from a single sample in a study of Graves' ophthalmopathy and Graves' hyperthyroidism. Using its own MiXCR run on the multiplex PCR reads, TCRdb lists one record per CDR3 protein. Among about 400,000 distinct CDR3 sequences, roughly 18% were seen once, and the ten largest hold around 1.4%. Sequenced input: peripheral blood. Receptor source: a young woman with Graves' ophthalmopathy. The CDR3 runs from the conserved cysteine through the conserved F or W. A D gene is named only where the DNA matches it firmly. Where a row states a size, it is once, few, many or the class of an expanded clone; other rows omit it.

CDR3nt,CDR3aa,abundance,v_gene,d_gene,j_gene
TGTGCCAGCGCAAAGGGCCGCGGGGGAGCTTTCTTT,CASAKGRGGAFF,many,TRBV11-2,NA,TRBJ1-1
TGTGCCAGTAGTATACCCTCAAGGAGGGAGGCCGGCTACACCTTC,CASSIPSRREAGYTF,NA,TRBV19,NA,TRBJ1-2
TGTGCCAGTAGTACCCGACGGCGGCTAAGTCCCACTGAAGCTTTCTTT,CASSTRRRLSPTEAFF,many,TRBV19,NA,TRBJ1-1
TGTGCCAGCACACCTCTAGGCAGTTATAGCAATCAGCCCCAGCATTTT,CASTPLGSYSNQPQHF,NA,TRBV6-4,NA,TRBJ1-5
TGTGCCACCAGTGGCCACGACACGAACTATGGCTACACCTTC,CATSGHDTNYGYTF,many,TRBV24-1,NA,TRBJ1-2
TGTGCCATCAGTGTAGAACAGGGGGAGTCCTACGAGCAGTACTTC,CAISVEQGESYEQYF,many,TRBV10-3,TRBD1,TRBJ2-7
TGTGCCAGCAGCCCACCCGGGGGGCGAGGTGGCTACACCTTC,CASSPPGGRGGYTF,NA,TRBV27,NA,TRBJ1-2
TGTGCCAGCAGTGGGGAGGGGGGAGCTTTCTTT,CASSGEGGAFF,many,TRBV2,NA,TRBJ1-1
TGCGCCAGCAGCCAGGGACGCTCCACCGGGGAGCTGTTTTTT,CASSQGRSTGELFF,NA,TRBV4-3,NA,TRBJ2-2
TGTGCCAGCTCACCGACCCGGGACAGGGCTACCTACGAGCAGTACTTC,CASSPTRDRATYEQYF,few,TRBV18,TRBD1,TRBJ2-7
TGTGCCAGCAGCCGACCACGTGGAGGTAACTCTGGAAACACCATATATTTT,CASSRPRGGNSGNTIYF,many,TRBV11-1,NA,TRBJ1-3
TGTGCCAGCAGCTTAAGGACAGGGGGCGCTGGGGCCAACGTCCTGACTTTC,CASSLRTGGAGANVLTF,many,TRBV11-2,TRBD1,TRBJ2-6
TGTGCCAGCACGGACAGAACTAACTATGGCTACACCTTC,CASTDRTNYGYTF,NA,TRBV28,NA,TRBJ1-2
TGTGCCAGCAGCTTAATTGGCGCAGGGTGGTTTTCACCCCTCCACTTT,CASSLIGAGWFSPLHF,many,TRBV7-2,NA,TRBJ1-6
TGTGCCAGCAGTTTAAACTGGCAGGAAGGCTACGAGCAGTACTTC,CASSLNWQEGYEQYF,many,TRBV28,NA,TRBJ2-7
TGTGCCACCAGTGATTTGGGAGGTGGCGCCGGGGAGCTGTTTTTT,CATSDLGGGAGELFF,few,TRBV24-1,NA,TRBJ2-2
TGTGCCAGCACCCCCAAAGTCACGAGAACCGGGGAGCTGTTTTTT,CASTPKVTRTGELFF,NA,TRBV6-2/TRBV6-3,NA,TRBJ2-2
TGTGCCAGCAGTCCTACGGGAGCGGACATGAACACTGAAGCTTTCTTT,CASSPTGADMNTEAFF,few,TRBV6-2/TRBV6-3,NA,TRBJ1-1
TGTGCCAGCAGCCCCGGGGGGGTCGCTGAAGCTTTCTTT,CASSPGGVAEAFF,many,TRBV7-9,NA,TRBJ1-1
TGTGCCACCAGTGATGACAGATCGAACACCGGGGAGCTGTTTTTT,CATSDDRSNTGELFF,many,TRBV24-1,NA,TRBJ2-2
TGTGCCAGCTGTCTCCTCAGGGTGGACACTGAAGCTTTCTTT,CASCLLRVDTEAFF,many,TRBV11-2,NA,TRBJ1-1
TGCAGCGTTGTGGGGACAGGCAGAGACACCGGGGAGCTGTTTTTT,CSVVGTGRDTGELFF,NA,TRBV29-1,TRBD1,TRBJ2-2
TGTGCCAGCAGTTTAGCTCAGGGACTTTCACCCCTCCACTTT,CASSLAQGLSPLHF,many,TRBV12-3/TRBV12-4,NA,TRBJ1-6
TGTGCCAGCAGCTTTTCTTGGCAAGAGACCCAGTACTTC,CASSFSWQETQYF,NA,TRBV11-2,NA,TRBJ2-5
TGTGCCAGCAGCGACTACCTTAGGTCCTACGAGCAGTACTTC,CASSDYLRSYEQYF,many,TRBV14,NA,TRBJ2-7
TGTGCCAGCAGCTTAGTTTGGGGAAGTAACACTGAAGCTTTCTTT,CASSLVWGSNTEAFF,few,TRBV11-2,NA,TRBJ1-1
TGTGCCAGCAGTTTGCGACAGGAGAGCGGCAACACTGAAGCTTTCTTT,CASSLRQESGNTEAFF,many,TRBV28,NA,TRBJ1-1
TGCGCCAGCAGTCAAGGCAGGTCCTACGAGCAGTACTTC,CASSQGRSYEQYF,many,TRBV4-3,NA,TRBJ2-7
TGCAGTGCTAGGTATCAGGGAGGCTATTCACCCCTCCACTTT,CSARYQGGYSPLHF,many,TRBV20-1,NA,TRBJ1-6
TGTGCCAGCAGAGCTGCAGCGTACCAAGAGACCCAGTACTTC,CASRAAAYQETQYF,many,TRBV2,NA,TRBJ2-5
TGTGCCAGCACTACGGGACAGGGGATTGGGAACACTGAAGCTTTCTTT,CASTTGQGIGNTEAFF,once,TRBV6-2/TRBV6-3,TRBD1,TRBJ1-1
TGCGCCAGCAGCTTGGTGACCTCCTATGACCCCTATGGCTACACCTTC,CASSLVTSYDPYGYTF,many,TRBV5-1,NA,TRBJ1-2
TGTGCCAGTAGTATTGGCAGGAATCGGGACGAGCAGTACTTC,CASSIGRNRDEQYF,many,TRBV19,NA,TRBJ2-7
TGCAGTGCTAGTTCGTCAGGCCACAGCAATCAGCCCCAGCATTTT,CSASSSGHSNQPQHF,many,TRBV20-1,NA,TRBJ1-5
TGTGCCAGCAGCCAAGTGGGACAGAAAGACCAAGAGACCCAGTACTTC,CASSQVGQKDQETQYF,few,TRBV4-2,TRBD1,TRBJ2-5
TGTGCCACCGGAGCGGGAGTTGCGTACGAGCAGTACTTC,CATGAGVAYEQYF,NA,TRBV28,TRBD2,TRBJ2-7
TGCGCCAGCAGGTTTGGGACAGGGAAGGACTATGGCTACACCTTC,CASRFGTGKDYGYTF,many,TRBV5-1,TRBD1,TRBJ1-2
TGCGCCAGCAGCCAGGGAGACAGGACGTATCAGCCCCAGCATTTT,CASSQGDRTYQPQHF,many,TRBV4-1,NA,TRBJ1-5
TGTGCCAGCAGTTTACCAGTGTTGAACACTGAAGCTTTCTTT,CASSLPVLNTEAFF,many,TRBV28,NA,TRBJ1-1
TGTGCCAGCAGTTTACGGGACAGAAGGGGAAACATTCAGTACTTC,CASSLRDRRGNIQYF,many,TRBV12-3/TRBV12-4,TRBD1,TRBJ2-4
TGTGCCAGCAAGTCGCTTCAGGGTCGGAATCAGCCCCAGCATTTT,CASKSLQGRNQPQHF,NA,TRBV2,NA,TRBJ1-5